These T cell receptor beta chains were read from a single sample in a study of T cells after yellow fever vaccination. In TCRdb, the 5' RACE reads were re-called with MiXCR into one record per CDR3 protein. In the table there are around 100,000 distinct CDR3 sequences, approximately 6.3% of which are singletons. The source was CD8+ T cells sorted from PBMCs, collected 10 days after the yellow fever booster vaccination. The receptor set was obtained from a man aged 18 to 29 who received the YFV17D yellow fever vaccine. CDR3s include the opening cysteine and the closing phenylalanine or tryptophan. The order of the fields is J gene, clone size, D gene, V gene, CDR3 protein, CDR3 DNA. A D gene is named only where the DNA matches it firmly. Clone size is shown for a subset of rows, as once, few, many or a class of expanded clone.

TRBJ2-7	.	.	TRBV27	CASSTTEGAYSYEQYF	TGTGCCAGCAGTACCACTGAAGGGGCCTACTCCTACGAGCAGTACTTC
TRBJ2-5	many	.	TRBV5-1	CASTSLAYEETQYF	TGCGCCAGCACCTCCTTAGCATACGAAGAGACCCAGTACTTC
TRBJ1-2	.	.	TRBV27	CASSWGHNYGYTF	TGTGCCAGCAGTTGGGGACATAACTATGGCTACACCTTC
TRBJ1-2	.	.	TRBV9	CASSVAGGVSYGYTF	TGTGCCAGCAGCGTAGCCGGAGGGGTTAGCTATGGCTACACCTTC
TRBJ2-1	few	TRBD2	TRBV11-2	CASSRPLRLAGEGEQFF	TGTGCCAGCAGTCGTCCCCTCCGACTAGCGGGGGAAGGTGAGCAGTTCTTC
TRBJ2-5	few	.	TRBV29-1	CSVNRVGETQYF	TGCAGCGTTAACAGGGTTGGTGAGACCCAGTACTTC
TRBJ1-1	many	.	TRBV12-3/TRBV12-4	CASSLSGSSEAFF	TGTGCCAGCAGTTTAAGTGGAAGCTCTGAAGCTTTCTTT
TRBJ1-1	.	.	TRBV19	CASSPSPRARVEAFF	TGTGCCAGTAGTCCATCCCCCCGAGCGCGGGTTGAAGCTTTCTTT
TRBJ2-3	.	TRBD2	TRBV7-2	CASSLGTRISTDTQYF	TGTGCCAGCAGCTTAGGGACTAGGATTAGCACAGATACGCAGTATTTT
TRBJ1-5	.	TRBD1	TRBV7-8	CASSHKTGPSNQPQHF	TGTGCCAGCAGCCATAAGACAGGGCCTAGCAATCAGCCCCAGCATTTT
TRBJ1-1	once	TRBD1	TRBV19	CASSRTGVTEAFF	TGTGCCAGTAGTCGAACAGGGGTGACTGAAGCTTTCTTT
TRBJ1-1	few	TRBD1	TRBV28	CASSLDVSGDRGLAFF	TGTGCCAGCAGTTTAGACGTCTCCGGGGACAGGGGATTGGCTTTCTTT
TRBJ1-4	few	.	TRBV27	CASSPNQGGEKLFF	TGTGCCAGCAGTCCGAACCAGGGAGGTGAAAAACTGTTTTTT
TRBJ2-7	few	.	TRBV28	CASSHASHEQYF	TGTGCCAGCAGTCATGCATCGCACGAGCAGTACTTC
TRBJ2-7	.	.	TRBV12-5	CASGVGPAAYEQYF	TGTGCTAGTGGTGTCGGCCCGGCGGCCTACGAGCAGTACTTC
TRBJ1-2	.	.	TRBV4-2	CASPRTGNGYTF	TGTGCCAGCCCTAGGACGGGGAATGGCTACACCTTC
TRBJ2-5	few	.	TRBV7-2	CASSLPFGVQETQYF	TGTGCCAGCAGCCTGCCCTTTGGGGTTCAAGAGACCCAGTACTTC
TRBJ2-5	.	TRBD2	TRBV15	CATSSLAGGDFKVF	TGTGCCACCAGCAGCCTAGCGGGGGGCGATTTTAAGGTCTTC
TRBJ2-3	.	.	TRBV7-3	CASSPSGGGPADTQYF	TGTGCCAGCAGTCCTAGTGGGGGGGGCCCCGCAGATACGCAGTATTTT
TRBJ2-2	.	.	TRBV5-1	CASSLVPEVNTGELFF	TGCGCCAGCAGCTTGGTGCCAGAGGTTAACACCGGGGAGCTGTTTTTT